The rows below give T cell receptor beta chains drawn from one sample of a study of T-cell reconstitution after alpha-beta-depleted transplantation in children. TCRdb recomputed calls from the PCR reads with MiXCR, one row per CDR3 protein. The table shows 230,000 or so distinct CDR3 sequences, with more than 10% occurring only once. The sample here was PBMCs from the stem cell graft donor, taken from the stem cell graft. The receptors come from a human donor who donated a stem cell graft to a child with acute lymphoblastic leukemia. Both conserved end residues are part of each CDR3.

TRBJ2-3 | TRBV20-1 | CSARQGTTTDTQYF
TRBJ2-2 | TRBV6-4 | CASRQEGGAGELFF
TRBJ1-1 | TRBV20-1 | CSARGGGAEMNTEAFF
TRBJ2-1 | TRBV20-1 | CSAPKSLGYNEQFF
TRBJ2-5 | TRBV7-2 | CASSLTGLVQETQYF
TRBJ2-5 | TRBV6-1 | CASSGGGRGMIETQYF
TRBJ2-1 | TRBV7-2 | CASSLDSLSSYNEQFF
TRBJ1-5 | TRBV20-1 | CSARGTDNQPQHF
TRBJ2-1 | TRBV5-1 | CASSLRLLAGDLNEQFF
TRBJ2-3 | TRBV15 | CATSGGQGHIDTQYF
TRBJ2-6 | TRBV11-1 | CANEYNRGLSEANVLTF
TRBJ1-4 | TRBV7-9 | CASSGSGFREKLFF
TRBJ1-5 | TRBV6-1 | CASSPNSGSQPQHF
TRBJ2-1 | TRBV12-3/TRBV12-4 | CASSLGGPQFF
TRBJ1-4 | TRBV6-5 | CASSYGVPANEKLFF
TRBJ2-1 | TRBV9 | CASSVTGGFVSYNEQFF
TRBJ1-5 | TRBV12-3/TRBV12-4 | CASSLGSGSSSQPQHF
TRBJ2-2 | TRBV6-1 | CASSERERHHTGELFF
TRBJ2-7 | TRBV7-2 | CASSHAGGRYEQYF
TRBJ2-1 | TRBV5-1 | CASSPLETGGNEQFF
TRBJ2-5 | TRBV5-1 | CASTPGLENTQYF
TRBJ1-4 | TRBV28 | CASSSPDRGREKLFF
TRBJ2-2 | TRBV5-1 | CASSLGSWQNTGELFF
TRBJ1-3 | TRBV20-1 | CSARNLANTIYF
TRBJ1-5 | TRBV11-2 | CASSLDGTLGQPQHF
TRBJ1-1 | TRBV28 | CASSLSPGAEAFF
TRBJ2-5 | TRBV7-3 | CASSSGTRETQYF
TRBJ2-2 | TRBV12-3/TRBV12-4 | CASSPRRRVDTGELFF
TRBJ1-1 | TRBV28 | CASSMLNTEAFF
TRBJ2-2 | TRBV5-1 | CASSLWGTTGTGELFF
TRBJ2-7 | TRBV3-1 | CASSPRQGPYEQYF
TRBJ2-7 | TRBV18 | CASSPPGTGGIYEQYF
TRBJ2-7 | TRBV28 | CASTFIGGAAGYEQYF
TRBJ1-5 | TRBV15 | CATSRDRGNQPQHF
TRBJ2-5 | TRBV20-1 | CSAQRAAQETQYF
TRBJ1-5 | TRBV24-1 | CATSGGGNQPQHF
TRBJ2-1 | TRBV7-8 | CASSWPGLAPYNEQFF
TRBJ2-3 | TRBV29-1 | CSVASGFTDTQYF
TRBJ2-5 | TRBV6-2/TRBV6-3 | CASSYTGSAQETQYF
TRBJ1-1 | TRBV7-2 | CASSPNEGRTEAFF
TRBJ1-6 | TRBV5-1 | CASSLDKNSPLHF
TRBJ1-6 | TRBV28 | CASRDPGVLLHF
TRBJ2-5 | TRBV9 | CASSLEGAETQYF
TRBJ2-7 | TRBV18 | CASSLKTGDHEQYF
TRBJ2-7 | TRBV20-1 | CSARVGAGGPSYEQYF
TRBJ2-7 | TRBV4-3 | CASSQEKCQGPSPPTYNSYEQYF
TRBJ1-4 | TRBV6-2/TRBV6-3 | CASSYGREKLFF